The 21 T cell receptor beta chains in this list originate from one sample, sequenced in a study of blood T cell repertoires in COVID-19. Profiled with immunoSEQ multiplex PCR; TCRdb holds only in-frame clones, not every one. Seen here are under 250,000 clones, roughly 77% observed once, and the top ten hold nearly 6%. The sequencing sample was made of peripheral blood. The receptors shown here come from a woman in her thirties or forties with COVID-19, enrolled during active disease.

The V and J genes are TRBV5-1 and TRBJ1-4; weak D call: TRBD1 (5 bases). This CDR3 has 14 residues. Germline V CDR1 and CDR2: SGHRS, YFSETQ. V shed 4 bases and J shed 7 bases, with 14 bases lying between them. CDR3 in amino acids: CASSGGENGEKLFF. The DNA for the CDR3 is TGCGCCAGCAGCGGGGGGGAGAACGGTGAAAAACTGTTTTTT.

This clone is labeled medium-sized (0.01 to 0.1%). The CDR3 reads CASSLGLEKSNSYEQYF. The CDR3 DNA sequence: TGTGCCAGCAGCTTGGGACTAGAGAAGTCGAACTCCTACGAGCAGTACTTC. This chain links TRBV5-4 with TRBJ2-7; TRBD2 might be the D (6 bases). Trimming pared 0 bases from V and 0 bases from J, leaving 16 bases between. The CDR3 is 17 residues long. Germline lookup yields CDR1 SGHNT and CDR2 YYREEE (reference sequence).

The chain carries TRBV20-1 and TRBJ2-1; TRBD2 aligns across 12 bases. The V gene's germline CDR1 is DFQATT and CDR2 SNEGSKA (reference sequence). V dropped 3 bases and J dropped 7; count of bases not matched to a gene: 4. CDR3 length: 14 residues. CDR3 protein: CSASLLAGGNEQFF. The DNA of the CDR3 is TGCAGTGCTAGTCTCCTAGCGGGAGGGAATGAGCAGTTCTTC.

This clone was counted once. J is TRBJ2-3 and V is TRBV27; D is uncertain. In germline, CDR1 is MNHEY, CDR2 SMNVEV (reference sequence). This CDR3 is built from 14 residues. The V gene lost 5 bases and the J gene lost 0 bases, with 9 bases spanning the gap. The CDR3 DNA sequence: TGTGCCAGCAGTGGAGTAACTAGCACAGATACGCAGTATTTT. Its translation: CASSGVTSTDTQYF.

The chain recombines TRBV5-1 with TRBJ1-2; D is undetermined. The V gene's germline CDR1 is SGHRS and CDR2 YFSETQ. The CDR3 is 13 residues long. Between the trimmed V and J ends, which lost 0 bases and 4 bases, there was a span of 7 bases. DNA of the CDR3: TGCGCCAGCAGCTTGGCGTCGGTCTATGGCTACACCTTC. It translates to CASSLASVYGYTF.

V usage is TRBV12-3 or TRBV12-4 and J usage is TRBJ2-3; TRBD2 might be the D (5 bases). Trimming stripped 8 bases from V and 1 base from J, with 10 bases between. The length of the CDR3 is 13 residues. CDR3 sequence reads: CASFGSGTDTQYF. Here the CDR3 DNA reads TGTGCCAGCTTCGGTAGCGGCACAGATACGCAGTATTTT.

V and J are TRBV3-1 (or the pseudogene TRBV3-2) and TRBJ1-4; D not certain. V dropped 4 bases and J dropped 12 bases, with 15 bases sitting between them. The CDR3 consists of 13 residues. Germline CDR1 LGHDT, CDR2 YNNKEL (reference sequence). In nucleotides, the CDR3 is TGTGCCAGCAGCCCCACATCCGGGAGGCAACTGTTTTTT. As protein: CASSPTSGRQLFF.

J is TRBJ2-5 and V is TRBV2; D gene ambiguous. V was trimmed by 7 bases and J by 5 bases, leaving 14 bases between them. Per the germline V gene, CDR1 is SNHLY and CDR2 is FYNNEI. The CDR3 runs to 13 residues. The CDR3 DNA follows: TGTGCCAGCACTGAGCTAGTTGGGGAGACCCAGTACTTC. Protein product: CASTELVGETQYF. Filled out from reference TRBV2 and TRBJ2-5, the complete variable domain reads EPEVTQTPSHQVTQMGQEVILRCVPISNHLYFYWYRQILGQKVEFLVSFYNNEISEKSEIFDDQFSVERPDGSNFTLKIRSTKLEDSAMYFCASTELVGETQYFGPGTRLLVL.

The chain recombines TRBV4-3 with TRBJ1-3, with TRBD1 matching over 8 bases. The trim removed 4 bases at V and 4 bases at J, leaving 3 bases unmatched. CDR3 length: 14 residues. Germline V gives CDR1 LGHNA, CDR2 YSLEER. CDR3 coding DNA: TGCGCCAGCAGCCCACAGGGGGAAGGAAACACCATATATTTT. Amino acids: CASSPQGEGNTIYF.

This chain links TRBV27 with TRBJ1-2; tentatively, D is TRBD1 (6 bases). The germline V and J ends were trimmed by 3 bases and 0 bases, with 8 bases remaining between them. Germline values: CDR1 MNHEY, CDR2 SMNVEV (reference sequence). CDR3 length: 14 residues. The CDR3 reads CASSFQGTNYGYTF. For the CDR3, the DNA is TGTGCCAGCAGTTTTCAGGGGACTAACTATGGCTACACCTTC.

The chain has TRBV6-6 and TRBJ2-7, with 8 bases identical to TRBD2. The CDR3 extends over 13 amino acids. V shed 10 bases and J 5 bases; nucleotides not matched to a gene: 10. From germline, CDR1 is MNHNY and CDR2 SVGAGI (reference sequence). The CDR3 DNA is TGTGCCACCTCGACGGGAGGGCCCAACGAGCAGTACTTC. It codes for CATSTGGPNEQYF.

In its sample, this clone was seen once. CDR3 sequence (DNA): TGCGCCAGCAGCCAAGCTACTAGTTCTCCTTACTGGCAGCAGTACTTC. Protein: CASSQATSSPYWQQYF. V is TRBV4-3 and J is TRBJ2-7, with D tentatively TRBD2 (5 bases). Germline V CDR1 and CDR2: LGHNA, YSLEER. This CDR3 spans 16 amino acids. Deletions cut 1 base from V and 8 bases from J, with 21 bases between.

The DNA for the CDR3 is TGTGCCAGCAACCCCCAGGGATCTGTCGAGCAGTACTTC. It codes for CASNPQGSVEQYF. This chain uses TRBV25-1 with TRBJ2-7; possibly TRBD1 for D (5 bases). The V and J ends lost 7 bases and 6 bases respectively, with 16 bases between them. The CDR3 runs to 13 residues. Germline lookup yields CDR1 MGHDK and CDR2 SYGVNS.

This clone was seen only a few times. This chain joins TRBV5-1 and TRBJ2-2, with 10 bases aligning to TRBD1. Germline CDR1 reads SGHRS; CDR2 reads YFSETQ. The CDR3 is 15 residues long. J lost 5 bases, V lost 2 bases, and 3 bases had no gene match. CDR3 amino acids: CASSFDRGLTGELFF. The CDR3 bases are TGCGCCAGCAGCTTTGACAGGGGGCTGACCGGGGAGCTGTTTTTT.

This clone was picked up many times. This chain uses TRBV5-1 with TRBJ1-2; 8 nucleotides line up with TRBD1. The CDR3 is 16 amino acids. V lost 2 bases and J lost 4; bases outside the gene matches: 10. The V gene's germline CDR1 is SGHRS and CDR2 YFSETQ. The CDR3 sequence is CASSLGAGGATYGYTF. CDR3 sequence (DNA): TGCGCCAGCAGCTTAGGAGCAGGGGGCGCAACCTATGGCTACACCTTC.

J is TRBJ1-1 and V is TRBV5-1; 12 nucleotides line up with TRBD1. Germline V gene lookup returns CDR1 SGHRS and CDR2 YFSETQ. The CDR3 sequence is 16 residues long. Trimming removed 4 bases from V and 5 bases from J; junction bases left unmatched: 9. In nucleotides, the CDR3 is TGCGCCAGCAGCCCCATGGGGACAGGGGGCAGAACTGAAGCTTTCTTT. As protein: CASSPMGTGGRTEAFF.

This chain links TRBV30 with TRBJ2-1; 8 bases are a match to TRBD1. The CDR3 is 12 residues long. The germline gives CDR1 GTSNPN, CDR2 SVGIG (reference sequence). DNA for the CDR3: TGTGCTTCGGGACAGGACTACAATGAGCAGTTCTTC. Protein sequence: CASGQDYNEQFF.

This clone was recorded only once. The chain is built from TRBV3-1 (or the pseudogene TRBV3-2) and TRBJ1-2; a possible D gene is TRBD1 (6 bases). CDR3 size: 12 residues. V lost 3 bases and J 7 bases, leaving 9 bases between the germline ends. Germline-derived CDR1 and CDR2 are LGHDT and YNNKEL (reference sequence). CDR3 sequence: CASSQGAVGYTF. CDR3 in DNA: TGTGCCAGCAGCCAGGGGGCCGTTGGCTACACCTTC.

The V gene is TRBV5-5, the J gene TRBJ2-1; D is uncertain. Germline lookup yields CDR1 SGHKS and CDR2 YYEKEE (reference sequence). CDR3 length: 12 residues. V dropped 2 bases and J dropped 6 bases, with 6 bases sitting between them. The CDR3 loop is CASSFTGNEQFF. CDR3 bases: TGTGCCAGCAGCTTCACGGGCAATGAGCAGTTCTTC.

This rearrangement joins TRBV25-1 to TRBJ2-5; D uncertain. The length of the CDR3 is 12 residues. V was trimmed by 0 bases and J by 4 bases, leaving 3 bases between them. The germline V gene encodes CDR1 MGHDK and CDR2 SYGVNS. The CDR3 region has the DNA TGTGCCAGCAGTGAATATCTAGAGACCCAGTACTTC. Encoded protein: CASSEYLETQYF.

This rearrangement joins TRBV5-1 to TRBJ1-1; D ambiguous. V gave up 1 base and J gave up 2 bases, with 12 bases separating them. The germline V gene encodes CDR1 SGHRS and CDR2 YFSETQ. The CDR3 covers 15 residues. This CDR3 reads CASSLSGVGNTEAFF. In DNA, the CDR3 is TGCGCCAGCAGCTTGTCCGGGGTTGGTAACACTGAAGCTTTCTTT.